The text below deals with one TCR beta chain. Method: immunoSEQ multiplex PCR; TCRdb's copy keeps in-frame clones and lacks some. The table lists 150,000 to 200,000 clones, 80% to 85% of them singletons. V was shortened by 8 bases and J by 5 bases, with 18 bases between the two germline ends. CDR1 and CDR2 (germline): MGHDK, SYGVNS. The CDR3 spans 14 residues. This entry comes from a study of blood T cell repertoires in COVID-19. Study-wide background: From T cells, B-cell-depleted T cells, or PBMCs came the material, which was cDNA or gDNA.

Exposed participants came across a COVID-19 case within 2 weeks before study entry. The sample taken for sequencing was PBMCs or T cells enriched from blood (not recorded which). V and J are TRBV25-1 and TRBJ1-1; TRBD1 might be the D (5 bases). The sequence was collected from an older man who had been exposed to COVID-19. Written as DNA, the CDR3 is TGTGCCAGCCTTGGGGGGACTCTCGCAACTGAAGCTTTCTTT. The encoded protein is CASLGGTLATEAFF.